One and the same sample provided the 16 T cell receptor beta chains below, sequenced in a study of T cell repertoires in cytomegalovirus infection. Using its own MiXCR run on the reads, TCRdb lists one record per CDR3 protein. The data show roughly 60,000 distinct CDR3 sequences, approximately 36% seen once. Which antigens these TCRs recognize remains unknown. Material for sequencing was PBMCs, sequenced either directly or after in vitro stimulation (not recorded which). These receptors were obtained from a human donor in good health (CMV status not recorded). Some clones in this sample may be carry-over from other donors' samples.

This clonotype was seen ten or more times. The V and J genes are TRBV7-2 and TRBJ1-2; perhaps TRBD1 as D (5 bases). V was trimmed by 5 bases and J by 7 bases, leaving 17 bases between them. The germline CDR1 and CDR2 sequences are SGHTA and FQGNSA. The CDR3 consists of 14 residues. The CDR3 spells CASSPQGGVGGYTF. The CDR3 bases are TGTGCCAGCAGCCCCCAGGGAGGGGTGGGTGGCTACACCTTC.

Ten or more counts support this clonotype. This chain links TRBV7-2 with TRBJ2-3, with 13 positions matching TRBD2. Germline CDR1 SGHTA, CDR2 FQGNSA. The CDR3 contains 23 residues. V was pared by 1 base and J by 0 bases, with 19 bases of the junction left unmatched. CDR3 in amino acids: CASSLDNIRRTSGSKTSTDTQYF. For the CDR3, the DNA is TGTGCCAGCAGCTTAGATAATATCCGGAGGACTAGCGGGAGCAAAACCAGCACAGATACGCAGTATTTT.

A word on this clonotype: One junction end does not reproduce the germline sequence, and a read error may be involved. This rearrangement joins TRBV5-3 to TRBJ1-1; D is unclear. TRBV5-3 is classed as an ORF, of uncertain function. This CDR3 contains 13 residues. This CDR3 reads CASSFSSNTEAFF. As DNA, the CDR3 is TGTGCCAGCAGCTTCTCGTCGAACACTGAAGCTTTCTTT.

The J gene is TRBJ1-5, the V gene TRBV12-3 or TRBV12-4; the D is unclear. The CDR3 spans 13 residues. V dropped 4 bases and J dropped 5 bases, with 9 bases sitting between them. CDR3 nucleotides: TGTGCCAGCAGTTATGCCCAGTATCAGCCCCAGCATTTT. Translated, it gives CASSYAQYQPQHF.

This clonotype has a handful of counts. The gene calls are TRBV6-1 and TRBJ1-5; TRBD1 matches at 7 bases. From germline, CDR1 is MNHNS and CDR2 SASEGT. The CDR3 loop spans 15 amino acids. The V gene end was trimmed by 5 bases and the J gene end by 3 bases; junction bases not matched to a gene: 7. The CDR3 DNA reads as TGTGCCAGCAGTTCTCAGGGGGGATTCAATCAGCCCCAGCATTTT. Protein product: CASSSQGGFNQPQHF.

The CDR3 DNA reads TGTGCCAGCAGCGGGGGGGGAGCCAAAAACATTCAGTACTTC. Translation gives CASSGGGAKNIQYF. The chain is built from TRBV6-1 and TRBJ2-4; TRBD2 matches 8 bases. The CDR3 has 14 amino acids. With 6 bases clipped from V and 0 bases from J, the junction kept 1 base outside the gene matches. CDR1 is MNHNS, CDR2 SASEGT, per germline.

V gene TRBV12-3 or TRBV12-4 combines with J gene TRBJ2-7, with 7 bases that match TRBD1. This CDR3 is built from 15 residues. V was pared by 6 bases and J by 0 bases, with 8 bases of the junction left unmatched. The CDR3 is CASSRGIFSSYEQYF. DNA of the CDR3: TGTGCCAGCAGCAGGGGGATTTTCAGCTCCTACGAGCAGTACTTC.

Concerning this clonotype: Likely a read error: the CDR3 ends without its conserved phenylalanine or tryptophan. The chain recombines TRBV6-2 or TRBV6-3 with TRBJ1-1; 7 positions match TRBD1. Germline CDR1 MNHEY, CDR2 SVGEGT. The CDR3 is made up of 14 amino acids. V was pared by 6 bases and J by 6 bases, with 10 bases of the junction left unmatched. This CDR3 reads CASRKTGSLPEAFS. The CDR3 DNA is TGTGCCAGCAGGAAGACAGGGTCCCTACCTGAAGCTTTCTCT.

The chain recombines TRBV7-6 with TRBJ2-5; no firm D call. This CDR3 is 14 amino acids long. The germline V gene has CDR1 SGHVS and CDR2 FNYEAQ. The V gene lost 5 bases and the J gene lost 0 bases, with 10 bases spanning the gap. CDR3 DNA: TGTGCCAGCAGCCTCCCCGGTTACCAAGAGACCCAGTACTTC. This sequence encodes CASSLPGYQETQYF.

The chain uses TRBV18 and TRBJ1-5, with D possibly TRBD1 on 6 matching bases. Germline V CDR1 and CDR2: KGHSH, LQKENI. This CDR3 has 15 residues. V lost 5 bases and J lost 5, with 16 bases in between. The CDR3 sequence: CASSSFRGLDQPQHF. The CDR3 DNA reads TGTGCCAGCTCAAGTTTCCGGGGGCTGGATCAGCCCCAGCATTTT.

This chain uses TRBV4-1 with TRBJ1-6; D uncertain. The length of the CDR3 is 15 residues. Germline V CDR1 and CDR2: MGHRA, YSYEKL. V shed 0 bases and J shed 5 bases, with 8 bases lying between them. CDR3 DNA sequence: TGCGCCAGCAGCCAAGAGGGTCAAGATAATTCACCCCTCCACTTT. It encodes CASSQEGQDNSPLHF.

This clonotype has more than one count but fewer than ten. This chain joins TRBV20-1 and TRBJ1-2; D may be TRBD1 (5 bases). Per germline, CDR1 DFQATT and CDR2 SNEGSKA (reference sequence). The CDR3 length is 13 residues. V gave up 3 bases and J gave up 0 bases, with 8 bases separating them. The CDR3 region has the DNA TGCAGTGCTAGGGACACAACTAACTATGGCTACACCTTC. This encodes CSARDTTNYGYTF.

Many counts were recorded for this clonotype. CDR3 sequence (DNA): TGTGCCAGCAGCTTAGTAGGGGGGAACACTGAAGCTTTCTTT. Its translation: CASSLVGGNTEAFF. V usage is TRBV7-8 and J usage is TRBJ1-1; D might be TRBD1 (6 bases). Germline V gene data show CDR1 as SGHVS and CDR2 as FQNEAQ. The CDR3 has 14 amino acids. Trimming took 1 base from V and 1 from J, leaving 7 bases between them.

This chain uses TRBV7-8 with TRBJ1-2; 10 nucleotides align to TRBD1. The junction had 8 bases not matched to a gene; V was cut back by 5 bases and J by 5 bases. This CDR3 region has 15 residues. CDR1 and CDR2 from the germline V gene are SGHVS and FQNEAQ. The CDR3 sequence: CASSARRDRGYGYTF. The CDR3 DNA sequence: TGTGCCAGCAGCGCCCGGAGGGACAGGGGATATGGCTACACCTTC.

This clonotype turned up a few times. CDR3 loop: CASSREANYGYTF. The CDR3 DNA reads TGTGCCAGTAGTAGGGAGGCTAACTATGGCTACACCTTC. The rearrangement joins TRBV19 to TRBJ1-2, with D uncertain. This CDR3 contains 13 residues. Trimming took 4 bases from V and 0 from J, leaving 6 bases between them. Germline values: CDR1 LNHDA, CDR2 SQIVND (reference sequence).

This clonotype was counted between two and nine times. The V gene is TRBV4-3, the J gene TRBJ1-1, with 7 bases lining up with TRBD1. This CDR3 has 16 residues. The ends lost 0 bases at V and 3 bases at J; junction bases unmatched: 7. Germline V gene data show CDR1 as LGHNA and CDR2 as YSLEER. CDR3 loop: CASSQDLGGQDTEAFF. The CDR3 bases are TGCGCCAGCAGCCAAGATTTAGGGGGCCAGGACACTGAAGCTTTCTTT.